This TCR beta chain was found in a study of blood T cell repertoires in COVID-19. Some clones are missing from TCRdb's copy, which holds only in-frame ones; the method was immunoSEQ multiplex PCR. The sample has 300,000 or so clones; about 90% are singletons. The sample comprised PBMCs or T cells enriched from blood (not recorded which). The TCR was taken from a woman under 40 who had recovered from COVID-19.

CDR3 amino acids: CASSLVAENYGYTF. DNA for the CDR3: TGTGCCAGCAGCTTAGTTGCAGAAAACTATGGCTACACCTTC. The chain carries TRBV7-9 and TRBJ1-2; D gene uncertain. The CDR3 spans 14 residues. Germline assignment: CDR1 SEHNR and CDR2 FQNEAQ (reference sequence). Trimming stripped 1 base from V and 2 bases from J, with 8 bases between. Looking up the rest from reference TRBV7-9 and TRBJ1-2 gives the full variable domain: DTGVSQNPRHKITKRGQNVTFRCDPISEHNRLYWYRQTLGQGPEFLTYFQNEAQLEKSRLLSDRFSAERPKGSFSTLEIQRTEQGDSAMYLCASSLVAENYGYTFGSGTRLTVV.